This TCR beta chain was profiled in a study of blood T cell repertoires in COVID-19. The overall study: Samples representing acute and convalescent COVID-19 were sourced from the United States, Italy and Spain. T cells, B-cell-depleted T cells, or PBMCs supplied cDNA or gDNA.

Recruited during active infection, patients (from Seattle) were subsequently followed longitudinally. Per the authors' pipeline: Counts of nucleated cells, estimated from reference gene primer amplification, were obtained. TCRdb's copy holds only in-frame clones and misses some; the assay was immunoSEQ multiplex PCR. V, J and clone size were drawn from that table, and D and trimming were deduced from the DNA. The data hold 200,000 to 300,000 clones, with approximately 91% observed a single time. This receptor was obtained from a man aged 30 to 39 with COVID-19, enrolled during active disease. What was sequenced was peripheral blood.

The CDR3: CASRPERDRVAYEQYF. The DNA for the CDR3 is TGTGCCAGCAGGCCTGAAAGGGACAGGGTGGCCTACGAGCAGTACTTC. The genes are TRBV6-4 and TRBJ2-7; TRBD1 matches at 9 bases. Trimming removed 6 bases from V and 2 bases from J; junction bases left unmatched: 11. The CDR3 is 16 residues long. CDR1 and CDR2 from the germline V gene are MRHNA and SNTAGT.